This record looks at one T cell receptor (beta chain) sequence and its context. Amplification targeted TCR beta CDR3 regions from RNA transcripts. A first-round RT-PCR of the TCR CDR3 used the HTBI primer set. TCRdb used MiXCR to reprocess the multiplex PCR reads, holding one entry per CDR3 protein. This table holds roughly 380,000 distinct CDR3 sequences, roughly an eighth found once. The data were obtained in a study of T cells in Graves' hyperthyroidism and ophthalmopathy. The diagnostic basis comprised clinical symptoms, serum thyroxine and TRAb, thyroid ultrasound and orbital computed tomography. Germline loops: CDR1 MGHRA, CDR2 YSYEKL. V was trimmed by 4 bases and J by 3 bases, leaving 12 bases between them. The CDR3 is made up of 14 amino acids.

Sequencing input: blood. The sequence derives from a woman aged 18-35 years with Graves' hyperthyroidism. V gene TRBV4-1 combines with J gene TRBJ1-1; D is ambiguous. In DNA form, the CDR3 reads TGCGCCAGCAGCCTTATATGGAGGGACACTGAAGCTTTCTTT. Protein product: CASSLIWRDTEAFF.